One and the same sample provided the 8 T cell receptor beta chains below, sequenced in a study of cytomegalovirus exposure and HLA in healthy donors. This PCR relied on a set of 60 Vbeta primers and 13 Jbeta primers. Assay: immunoSEQ multiplex PCR; the TCRdb copy retains only in-frame clones and omits some. The sample has about 240,000 clones; around 80% are singletons. Sample: PBMCs. The receptors stem from a boy younger than 18 in good health and CMV-seronegative.

The rearrangement joins TRBV2 to TRBJ2-5, with 9 bases lining up with TRBD2. V gave up 4 bases and J gave up 5 bases; unmatched junction bases: 11. Germline V gene lookup returns CDR1 SNHLY and CDR2 FYNNEI. The CDR3 extends over 16 amino acids. CDR3 sequence: CASSVLAGGSFETQYF. DNA of the CDR3: TGTGCCAGCAGTGTACTTGCGGGGGGGTCTTTTGAGACCCAGTACTTC. Supplemented by reference TRBV2 and TRBJ2-5, the full variable domain reads EPEVTQTPSHQVTQMGQEVILRCVPISNHLYFYWYRQILGQKVEFLVSFYNNEISEKSEIFDDQFSVERPDGSNFTLKIRSTKLEDSAMYFCASSVLAGGSFETQYFGPGTRLLVL.

The V gene is TRBV15, the J gene TRBJ1-1; D is unresolved. CDR1 is LNHNV, CDR2 YYDKDF, per germline (reference sequence). The CDR3 runs 14 residues. V was cut by 2 bases and J by 1 base, with 8 bases left in between. The CDR3, as DNA: TGTGCCACCAGCAGACCCCCAGGGAACACTGAAGCTTTCTTT. Its protein product is CATSRPPGNTEAFF.

The chain uses TRBV4-1 and TRBJ2-5; D possibly corresponds to TRBD1 (7 bases). Per the germline V gene, CDR1 is MGHRA and CDR2 is YSYEKL. The V gene lost 5 bases and the J gene lost 1 base, with 17 bases spanning the gap. CDR3 length equals 16 residues. The CDR3 region is CASSFPGGGPQETQYF. In DNA, the CDR3 is TGCGCCAGCAGCTTTCCCGGAGGGGGCCCCCAAGAGACCCAGTACTTC.

The chain is built from TRBV19 and TRBJ2-7, with 8 bases that match TRBD2. This CDR3 spans 15 amino acids. The V gene end was trimmed by 1 base and the J gene end by 4 bases; junction bases not matched to a gene: 6. Germline V gives CDR1 LNHDA, CDR2 SQIVND (reference sequence). This CDR3 reads CASSIGQRGRYEQYF. For the CDR3, the DNA is TGTGCCAGTAGTATAGGACAGCGCGGGAGGTACGAGCAGTACTTC.

This clone showed up just once. The chain uses TRBV7-2 and TRBJ1-2; D is ambiguous. With 5 bases removed from V and 8 bases from J, the gap between germline ends came to 15 bases. Germline lookup yields CDR1 SGHTA and CDR2 FQGNSA. The CDR3 runs 13 residues. The CDR3 loop is CASSPQIGRGYTF. As DNA, the CDR3 is TGTGCCAGCAGCCCGCAGATCGGGAGAGGCTACACCTTC.

The chain carries TRBV19 and TRBJ2-1; TRBD2 is a possible D gene (5 bases). V was shortened by 5 bases and J by 4 bases, with 12 bases between the two germline ends. Germline values: CDR1 LNHDA, CDR2 SQIVND (reference sequence). The CDR3 extends over 14 amino acids. The CDR3 DNA is TGTGCCAGTAGTCGAAATTCGGGGTACAATGAGCAGTTCTTC. Protein sequence: CASSRNSGYNEQFF.

V is TRBV29-1 and J is TRBJ1-4, with unresolved D. Germline V lookup: CDR1 SQVTM, CDR2 ANQGSEA. The CDR3 covers 11 residues. V was shortened by 6 bases and J by 16 bases, with 18 bases between the two germline ends. The DNA for the CDR3 is TGCAGCGTCTCAAGGCCGCGAGGGTCGTTTTTT. It is translated as CSVSRPRGSFF.

This clone was found once. The chain couples TRBV19 to TRBJ1-6; 9 nucleotides match TRBD1. Trimming took 7 bases from V and 9 from J; bases not matched to a gene: 16. The germline V gene has CDR1 LNHDA and CDR2 SQIVND (reference sequence). The CDR3 is 17 residues long. CDR3 coding DNA: TGTGCCAGTATCCCCTCCGGGACAGGGTGGGGTAGTTCACCCCTCCACTTT. This sequence encodes CASIPSGTGWGSSPLHF.